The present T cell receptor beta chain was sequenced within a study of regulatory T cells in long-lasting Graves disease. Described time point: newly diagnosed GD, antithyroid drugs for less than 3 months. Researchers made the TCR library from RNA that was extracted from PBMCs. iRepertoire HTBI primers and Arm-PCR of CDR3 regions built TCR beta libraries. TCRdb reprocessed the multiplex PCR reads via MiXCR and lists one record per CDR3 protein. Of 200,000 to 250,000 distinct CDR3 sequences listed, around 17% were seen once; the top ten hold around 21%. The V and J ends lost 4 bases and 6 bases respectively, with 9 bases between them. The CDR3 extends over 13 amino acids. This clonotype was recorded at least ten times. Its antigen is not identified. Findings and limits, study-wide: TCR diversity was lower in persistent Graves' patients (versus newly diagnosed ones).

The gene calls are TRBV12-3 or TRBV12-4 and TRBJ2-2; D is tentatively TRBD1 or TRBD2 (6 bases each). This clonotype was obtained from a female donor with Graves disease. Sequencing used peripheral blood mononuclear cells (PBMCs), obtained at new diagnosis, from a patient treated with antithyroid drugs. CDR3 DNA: TGTGCCAGCAGTTGGGGGGCGGCCGGGGAGCTGTTTTTT. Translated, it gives CASSWGAAGELFF.